This T cell receptor (beta chain) is drawn from a study of blood T cells in healthy people across ages. Study context: Per two T cells, template switching captured roughly one barcoded beta molecule. Broader study findings: The study found more naive CD4+ cells and higher diversity in long-lived than aged donors.

Alongside a J-beta primer mix, a sample-barcoded 5' primer served in a second PCR lasting roughly 6 to 11 cycles. TCRdb independently ran MiXCR on the 5' RACE reads; one entry per CDR3 protein. The sample yields roughly 1.9 million distinct CDR3 sequences, about 39% seen once. A note on this clonotype: Its antigen is not identified.

Each donor had 8.5 to 10 milliliters of peripheral blood drawn. Isolation yielded PBMCs, at least 6.5 million per sample, in every case. V lost 3 bases and J 9 bases, leaving 13 bases between the germline ends. In germline, CDR1 is SGHRS, CDR2 YFSETQ. The CDR3 runs to 13 residues. Sample: blood. The chain recombines TRBV5-1 with TRBJ2-1; D may be TRBD1 or TRBD2 (7 bases each). This clonotype was obtained from a human donor in good health. This chain's CDR3 is CASSSQGEGEQFF. The CDR3 DNA follows: TGCGCCAGCAGCTCCCAGGGGGAGGGTGAGCAGTTCTTC.